The 20 T cell receptor beta chains reported below all come from one sample, sequenced in a study of blood T cell repertoires in COVID-19. Only in-frame clones appear in the TCRdb table, and some are missing; sequencing was by immunoSEQ multiplex PCR. Altogether about 150,000 clones are present, 65% to 85% being singletons, with the ten largest covering 5%. The sample was peripheral blood. The receptors derive from a woman aged 45-65 years with acute or convalescent COVID-19.

The rearrangement joins TRBV24-1 to TRBJ1-2; D is undetermined. CDR1 is KGHDR and CDR2 is SFDVKD in the germline V gene. The CDR3 runs to 14 residues. The V end was cut by 1 base, the J end by 2 bases, with 7 bases between. CDR3 protein: CATSDFTVNYGYTF. In DNA form, the CDR3 reads TGTGCCACCAGTGATTTCACAGTAAACTATGGCTACACCTTC.

The genes are TRBV4-2 and TRBJ1-1; 8 bases are a match to TRBD1. The V gene's germline CDR1 is LGHNA and CDR2 YNFKEQ. This CDR3 spans 15 amino acids. J was trimmed by 0 bases and V by 3 bases; bases with no gene match: 3. CDR3 nucleotide sequence: TGTGCCAGCAGCCATCGGACAGGGATGAACACTGAAGCTTTCTTT. Translated: CASSHRTGMNTEAFF.

J is TRBJ1-1 and V is TRBV5-6; no firm D call. V dropped 1 base and J dropped 4 bases, with 11 bases sitting between them. This CDR3 region has 14 residues. Germline lookup yields CDR1 SGHDT and CDR2 YYEEEE. The DNA for the CDR3 is TGTGCCAGCAGCTTGACGGCTCGCGGCACTGAAGCTTTCTTT. Its translation is CASSLTARGTEAFF.

The chain recombines TRBV5-6 with TRBJ1-4; tentative D call: TRBD1 (5 bases). Germline assignment: CDR1 SGHDT and CDR2 YYEEEE. V lost 4 bases to trimming and J lost 8 bases, with 15 bases between them. CDR3 length equals 14 residues. The CDR3 reads CASSLQVVEEKLFF. The CDR3 nucleotides are TGTGCCAGCAGCCTACAGGTGGTGGAAGAAAAACTGTTTTTT.

In the case of this clone: In the same sample, other DNA sequences code for this CDR3. The gene calls are TRBV6-5 and TRBJ2-6; no clear D gene. The length of the CDR3 is 15 residues. Trimming removed 1 base at V and 0 bases at J, with 4 bases between. Per germline, CDR1 MNHEY and CDR2 SVGAGI. CDR3 loop: CASSYLVSGANVLTF. As DNA, the CDR3 is TGTGCCAGCAGTTACTTAGTCTCTGGGGCCAACGTCCTGACTTTC.

The V gene is TRBV2, the J gene TRBJ2-2; D call uncertain. The CDR3 length is 14 residues. Germline V gene data show CDR1 as SNHLY and CDR2 as FYNNEI. V lost 6 bases and J 6 bases, leaving 14 bases between the germline ends. DNA of the CDR3: TGTGCCAGCAGATCACAGCACCAAGCCGGGGAGCTGTTTTTT. Protein product: CASRSQHQAGELFF.

The V call is TRBV5-5, the J call TRBJ1-1; perhaps TRBD1 as D (5 bases). Germline CDR1 is SGHKS and CDR2 is YYEKEE (reference sequence). V was cut by 0 bases and J by 1 base, with 10 bases left in between. The CDR3 sequence is 15 residues long. CDR3 in DNA: TGTGCCAGCAGCTTGGTAGTCAGGGAGAACACTGAAGCTTTCTTT. Its translation is CASSLVVRENTEAFF.

The chain joins TRBV4-3 to TRBJ1-5; D is undetermined. V lost 3 bases and J 6 bases, leaving 12 bases between the germline ends. The CDR3 runs 14 residues. The germline gives CDR1 LGHNA, CDR2 YSLEER. CDR3 in amino acids: CASSQAPAGQPQHF. In nucleotides, the CDR3 is TGCGCCAGCAGCCAGGCCCCTGCAGGTCAGCCCCAGCATTTT.

This chain uses TRBV4-3 with TRBJ1-3, with TRBD1 matching 11 bases. The germline V gene has CDR1 LGHNA and CDR2 YSLEER. The V and J ends lost 4 bases and 2 bases, in that order; junction bases with no gene match: 4. The CDR3 length is 16 residues. This chain's CDR3 is CASSRGQGAAGNTIYF. CDR3 DNA sequence: TGCGCCAGCAGCCGAGGACAGGGGGCAGCTGGAAACACCATATATTTT.

The chain combines TRBV19 with TRBJ2-1; a possible D gene is TRBD2 (5 bases). The V gene's germline CDR1 is LNHDA and CDR2 SQIVND (reference sequence). Trimming stripped 3 bases from V and 1 base from J, with 10 bases between. This CDR3 is built from 15 residues. Here the CDR3 reads CASSIPRGSYNEQFF. The CDR3 bases are TGTGCCAGTAGTATCCCCCGGGGTTCCTACAATGAGCAGTTCTTC.

V usage is TRBV4-3 and J usage is TRBJ1-2, with 7 nucleotides matching TRBD1. The germline V gene encodes CDR1 LGHNA and CDR2 YSLEER. The CDR3 is 16 amino acids. V shed 4 bases and J 6 bases; nucleotides not matched to a gene: 14. CDR3 nucleotides: TGCGCCAGCAGCCCGACAGGGCCGGGTGGGTGGGATGGCTACACCTTC. It specifies CASSPTGPGGWDGYTF.

The chain employs TRBV6-5 and TRBJ1-1; a possible D gene is TRBD1 (5 bases). V was clipped by 4 bases and J by 8 bases, with 11 bases between them. CDR3 length: 12 amino acids. The germline gives CDR1 MNHEY, CDR2 SVGAGI. The CDR3 sequence: CASSSGPREAFF. The CDR3 DNA reads as TGTGCCAGCAGTTCAGGGCCTCGGGAAGCTTTCTTT.

The gene calls are TRBV6-1 and TRBJ1-3; D might be TRBD1 (5 bases). Looked up from germline, CDR1 is MNHNS and CDR2 is SASEGT. This CDR3 is 14 amino acids long. The germline V and J ends were trimmed by 2 bases and 4 bases, with 9 bases remaining between them. CDR3 nucleotides: TGTGCCAGCAGTGAAAGTGGGGGGGGAAACACCATATATTTT. Translating it yields CASSESGGGNTIYF.

This chain uses TRBV4-2 with TRBJ2-1, with 9 bases lining up with TRBD2. This CDR3 contains 17 residues. The germline gives CDR1 LGHNA, CDR2 YNFKEQ. Trimming at V came to 0 bases and at J to 5 bases, leaving 8 bases not matched to a gene. The CDR3 sequence is CASSQDGSSGGNNEQFF. CDR3 nucleotide sequence: TGTGCCAGCAGCCAAGATGGTTCCAGCGGGGGGAACAATGAGCAGTTCTTC.

This rearrangement joins TRBV4-2 to TRBJ1-3, with D perhaps matching TRBD1 (5 bases). The CDR3 is 14 amino acids. Trimming removed 1 base at V and 2 bases at J, with 6 bases between. Germline loops: CDR1 LGHNA, CDR2 YNFKEQ. CDR3 loop: CASSQGTPGNTIYF. CDR3 DNA sequence: TGTGCCAGCAGCCAAGGGACACCTGGAAACACCATATATTTT.

The V call is TRBV7-9, the J call TRBJ2-1, with 7 bases fitting TRBD1. The ends lost 4 bases at V and 1 base at J; junction bases unmatched: 4. The CDR3 consists of 15 residues. In germline, CDR1 is SEHNR, CDR2 FQNEAQ (reference sequence). The CDR3 here is CASSWQGDSYNEQFF. The CDR3 region has the DNA TGTGCCAGCAGCTGGCAGGGGGATTCCTACAATGAGCAGTTCTTC. The full variable domain, in which reference TRBV7-9 and TRBJ2-1 provide the parts outside the CDR3, is DTGVSQNPRHKITKRGQNVTFRCDPISEHNRLYWYRQTLGQGPEFLTYFQNEAQLEKSRLLSDRFSAERPKGSFSTLEIQRTEQGDSAMYLCASSWQGDSYNEQFFGPGTRLTVL.

V gene TRBV6-4 combines with J gene TRBJ1-5; D uncertain. Germline V gives CDR1 MRHNA, CDR2 SNTAGT. Trimming removed 7 bases at V and 7 bases at J, with 14 bases between. The CDR3 is 13 amino acids. CDR3 in DNA: TGTGCCAGCACCTCCGAGGCGGGACAGCCCCAGCATTTT. Its protein product is CASTSEAGQPQHF.

The V gene is TRBV3-1 (or the pseudogene TRBV3-2), the J gene TRBJ1-6; possible D gene TRBD1, 5 bases. Germline V gives CDR1 LGHDT, CDR2 YNNKEL (reference sequence). Between the trimmed V and J ends, which lost 1 base and 8 bases, there was a span of 9 bases. CDR3 length: 14 residues. The CDR3 coding sequence is TGTGCCAGCAGCCAAGGGGACTTCGATTCACCCCTCCACTTT. Translation: CASSQGDFDSPLHF.

The rearrangement joins TRBV12-3 or TRBV12-4 to TRBJ1-5; 7 bases are a match to TRBD1. Trimming at V came to 6 bases and at J to 7 bases, leaving 3 bases not matched to a gene. The CDR3 runs 12 residues. The CDR3 bases are TGTGCCAGCAGCAACAGGGGCCAGCCCCAGCATTTT. This sequence encodes CASSNRGQPQHF.

The CDR3 sequence is CASSPGGMASPLHF. The CDR3 nucleotides are TGTGCCAGCAGCCCCGGGGGGATGGCTTCACCCCTCCACTTT. V and J are TRBV7-2 and TRBJ1-6; D perhaps matches TRBD1 (5 bases). The CDR3 is 14 amino acids. Germline loops: CDR1 SGHTA, CDR2 FQGNSA. The germline V and J ends were trimmed by 5 bases and 9 bases, with 14 bases remaining between them.